The subject of this entry is one T cell receptor beta chain. This clone has a single count. It has no known antigen specificity. Base qualities are not at hand, and no much larger clone is one base apart. The cohort consisted of some 670 healthy bone marrow donors. All cohort members were sampled while nominally healthy, although unrecorded immune exposures were likely present. Of the roughly 630 cohort members, 289 had a positive CMV serostatus and just over 350 had a negative one, while no CMV serostatus was recorded for the donor. Every donor gave a peripheral blood sample, and the peripheral blood mononuclear cells from that sample were used for TCR beta sequencing. The Qiagen DNeasy Blood Extraction Kit was used to extract genomic DNA from the blood cell samples. This sample was included in a study of cytomegalovirus exposure and HLA in healthy donors (dated by TCRdb to about 2017). Concerning the study at large: In an earlier analysis of around 540 of the donors, 250 to 350 Gb of sequence data and 90 million to 120 million unique TCR beta sequences from 150 million to 200 million T cells were reported. The later analysis used no new phenotypic data to find candidate immune exposures, relying instead on TCR beta sequences and their occurrence across donors. Among the roughly 370 genotyped donors, around 81% belonged to the genetic ancestry cluster associated with self-reported Caucasian donors. Among 398 genotyped donors of the cohort, an average of approximately 240,000 unique TCR beta nucleotide sequences was sequenced per donor, of which 15% to 20% were non-productive. In a later analysis, previously published TCR beta repertoires from 500 to 750 donors were re-analyzed and high-resolution HLA genotyping was added so that TCR occurrence patterns could be studied. Typing coverage varied by locus: roughly 629-630 donors for A, B, C, DRB1 and DQB1; roughly 510 for DQA1; about 570 for DPA1; 450 to 480 for DPB1. Roughly 5 DR-DQ haplotypes were handled as single units for association and clustering because linkage in the cohort was strong. Donor age, sex, ethnicity and CMV serostatus were compiled together with the repertoire data. A later genetic analysis used genome-wide SNP genotypes for about 65% of the roughly 670 donors, treating that subset as a discovery cohort. To predict cytomegalovirus infection status, the study combined high-throughput TCR immunosequencing, statistical association of individual TCRs with disease status, and machine learning. The study used immunosequencing to profile the T cell repertoires of 666 subjects and linked those repertoires to cytomegalovirus serostatus. Along with the roughly 610-subject first cohort, a separate validation cohort of roughly 110 different subjects was used. About 330 gigabases of sequencing data and about 92 million unique TCR sequences made up an early release that covered roughly 670 HLA-typed donors. The study was designed to test whether signatures of past pathogen exposure could be identified by cataloging public T cell receptors. Every repertoire in the discovery cohort had been generated on one and the same sequencing platform. In an earlier analysis of a few hundred of the donors, high-throughput TCR beta sequencing was used to judge whether each TCR beta V gene segment behaved as functional or pseudogenic. HLA typing covered class I and class II loci at four-digit resolution.

Taken from the germline V gene, the CDR1 and CDR2 loops are SGHVS and FNYEAQ. Clipping removes 5 bases from V and 12 bases from J, with 3 as the unmatched junction base count. There are 11 amino acids in the CDR3, from cysteine to phenylalanine inclusive. Only CDR3 DNA is held: 33 bases, read in frame from base 1. Overall results and qualifications from the work: A group of highly shared sequence variants was considered likely to be a technical artifact of the sequencing pipeline. A later analysis found that HLA-associated TCR beta chains were more clonally expanded and had lower generation probabilities than equally common non-associated chains. Because HLA typing was missing for some donors at each locus, association tests included only the typed subset. A later genetic analysis associated a missense DCLRE1C variant with V-gene and J-gene trimming of TCR beta chains, and an independent cohort replicated the association. When HLA alleles, especially DR and DQ, strongly co-occurred, attributing TCR associations to individual alleles was difficult. In the study, 164 TCR beta chains were listed as associated with cytomegalovirus. Seventeen rarely observed V segments, including chromosome 9 orphons, were excluded from the earlier analysis of several hundred of the donors because counts were too low. The 87-base-pair reads could not distinguish some IMGT-functional V segments, including TRBV6-2 and TRBV6-3, so those segments were excluded. A further reported finding was that TCR beta sequences accurately predicted the HLA-A and HLA-B alleles for most subjects in the first cohort. According to a later analysis, TCR association rates differed among HLA loci, with DRB1 alleles showing the most associated TCRs and HLA-C alleles showing the fewest. Presence/absence analyses assumed roughly uniform sequencing depth across donors, an assumption that may not hold. The cohort was sequenced for TCR beta chains only, and without alpha or paired-chain data the features that could be detected were limited. For the cohort, immune exposure information was limited to CMV serostatus. In both the original and validation cohorts, the classifier was reported to diagnose cytomegalovirus status with high specificity and sensitivity. An earlier analysis of approximately 540 of the donors showed that most TCR beta V segments appeared in productive rearrangements either about 90% or about 30% of the time, which broadly matched IMGT annotations. A later analysis found that most CMV-associated TCR beta chains appeared HLA-restricted, with HLA associations seemingly driven largely by CMV exposure. Most TCR sequences were seen in very few donors, while some public TCRs were found in many individuals. Correlated functional status among segregating V segments might reflect linkage disequilibrium, but an unknown experimental factor could not be ruled out. The authors suggested that the approach could potentially be generalized to other disease states and immunological phenotypes. A few of the identified cytomegalovirus-associated TCR beta chains were confirmed in vitro to be specific for cytomegalovirus antigens. A later analysis reported that several top co-occurrence clusters appeared linked to parvovirus B19, influenza, CMV and Epstein-Barr virus. Compared with the roughly 720-donor mean, donors in an Asian-associated ancestry cluster had fewer N-insertions in productive TCRs, according to a later genetic analysis. A later analysis associated roughly 17,000 TCR beta sequences with specific HLA alleles at a false discovery rate of 0.05.

Library preparation was by the immunoSEQ multiplex PCR assay. The multiplex PCR relied on a mix of 60 forward primers for TCR Vbeta segments and 13 reverse primers for TCR Jbeta segments. A multiplex PCR assay on genomic DNA amplified the CDR3 region of rearranged TCR beta genes. Amplified TCR beta libraries were sequenced as 87-base-pair reads on the Illumina HiSeq System. Processing in the source paper ran as follows. In a later analysis, 80 million or so unique TCR beta chains were counted across the roughly 610 repertoires, and approximately 11 million of these chains were shared by at least two donors. To remove PCR and sequencing errors, raw reads were error-corrected and collapsed into unique sequences using a nearest-neighbor algorithm that merged closely related sequences. Alignment of CDR3 sequences to IMGT reference sequences was used to assign V, D and J gene segments. Each retained sequence needed at least a six-nucleotide match to both a V gene segment and a J gene segment. Rearrangements were classified as productive when the CDR3 lacked stop codons and remained in frame with V and J, and all other rearrangements were classified as non-productive. Following IMGT convention, CDR3 was defined as the stretch from the second conserved V-encoded cysteine to the conserved J-encoded phenylalanine. The earlier analysis of some 580 of the donors excluded any sequence lacking an unambiguous match to a single V gene segment. In an earlier analysis of almost 600 of the donors, a V segment was called functional when productive rearrangements were above 56.7%, and segregating when the standard deviation between donors exceeded 5%. To diagnose cytomegalovirus status from the catalog of TCR beta chain sequences, a statistical classification framework was built. A later analysis assigned V and J genes by comparing TCR nucleotide sequences with IMGT/GENE-DB human TR gene sequences. In a later analysis, CDR3 sequences and most-parsimonious VDJ recombination scenarios were assigned using the TCRdist pipeline. In a later analysis, each TCR beta chain was defined by its CDR3 amino acid sequence together with its V-gene family, and reads lacking a unique V-gene family were excluded. As a way to deal with suspected cross-contamination and a sequencing artifact, a later analysis dropped roughly 620 nucleotide sequences that were highly shared and had low generation probability. A later analysis calculated a clonal expansion index for each public chain from normalized within-repertoire ranks of inferred template counts. In a later analysis, generation probabilities were computed using a VDJ recombination model fitted to out-of-frame rearrangements, and the results were checked against IGoR. In a later analysis, TCR-TCR, TCR-HLA and TCR-CMV co-occurrence was scored with hypergeometric tests, and a repertoire-size bias correction was applied to TCR pairs. In a later analysis, false discovery rates were estimated by permuting HLA or CMV assignments 20 times. In a later analysis, co-occurring TCRs were grouped using DBSCAN, with TCRdist sequence similarity added in when clustering inside HLA-allele-positive subsets. Repertoires with fewer than 30,000 or more than 120,000 public chains were left out of co-occurrence clustering, as were several repertoires with anomalous nucleotide sharing. TCRdb limited this immuneACCESS table to in-frame rearrangements with V and J called. A share of clones is missing; checked studies link under half to unresolved V genes, and the rest is unexplained. D and trimming come from the DNA, and the V and J calls and clone size come from that table. Recorded for this sample are some 56,000 clones; about 80% of them occurred a single time. The ten largest clones capture less than 2% of the sample.

The receptor comes from a human donor in good health. The specimen was PBMCs. This sequence uses TRBV7-6 and TRBJ2-1, with 8 bases matching TRBD1. The CDR3 amino acid sequence is: CASSLGTGQFF. In nucleotide form, the sequence is TGTGCCAGCAGCCTCGGGACAGGGCAGTTCTTC.